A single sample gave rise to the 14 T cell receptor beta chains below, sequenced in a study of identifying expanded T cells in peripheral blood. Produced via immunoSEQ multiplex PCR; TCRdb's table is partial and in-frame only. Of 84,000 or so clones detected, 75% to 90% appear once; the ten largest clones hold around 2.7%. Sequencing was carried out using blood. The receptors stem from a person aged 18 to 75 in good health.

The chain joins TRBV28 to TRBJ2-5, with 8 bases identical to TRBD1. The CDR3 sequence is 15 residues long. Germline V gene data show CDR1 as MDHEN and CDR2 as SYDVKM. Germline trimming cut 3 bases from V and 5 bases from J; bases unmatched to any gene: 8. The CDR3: CASSFLQGAEETQYF. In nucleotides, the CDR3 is TGTGCCAGCAGTTTCCTCCAGGGGGCGGAGGAGACCCAGTACTTC.

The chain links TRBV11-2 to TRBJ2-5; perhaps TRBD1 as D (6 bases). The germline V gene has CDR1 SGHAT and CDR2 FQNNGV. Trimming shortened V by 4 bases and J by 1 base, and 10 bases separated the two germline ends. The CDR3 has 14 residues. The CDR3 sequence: CASSSQGTQETQYF. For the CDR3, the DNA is TGTGCCAGCAGCTCTCAGGGGACCCAAGAGACCCAGTACTTC. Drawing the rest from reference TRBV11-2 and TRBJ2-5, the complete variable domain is EAGVAQSPRYKIIEKRQSVAFWCNPISGHATLYWYQQILGQGPKLLIQFQNNGVVDDSQLPKDRFSAERLKGVDSTLKIQPAKLEDSAVYLCASSSQGTQETQYFGPGTRLLVL.

The CDR3, as DNA: TGTGCCAGTAGTTTCGACCTCGGAGCTGGGAGCACTGAAGCTTTCTTT. It is translated as CASSFDLGAGSTEAFF. The chain links TRBV19 to TRBJ1-1, with no clear D. Germline lookup yields CDR1 LNHDA and CDR2 SQIVND (reference sequence). V lost 5 bases and J 4 bases, leaving 20 bases between the germline ends. The length of the CDR3 is 16 residues.

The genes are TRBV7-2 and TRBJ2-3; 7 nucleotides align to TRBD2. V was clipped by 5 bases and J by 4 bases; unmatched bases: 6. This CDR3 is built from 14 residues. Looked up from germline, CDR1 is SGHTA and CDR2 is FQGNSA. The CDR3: CASSGGRAADTQYF. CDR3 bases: TGTGCCAGCAGCGGGGGGAGGGCAGCAGATACGCAGTATTTT.

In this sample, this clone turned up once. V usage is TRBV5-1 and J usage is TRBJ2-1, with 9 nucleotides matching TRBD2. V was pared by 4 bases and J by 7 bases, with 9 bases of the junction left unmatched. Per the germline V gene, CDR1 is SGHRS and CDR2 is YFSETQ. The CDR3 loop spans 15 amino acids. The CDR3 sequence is CASSLLREGGNEQFF. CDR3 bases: TGCGCCAGCAGCCTCTTGCGGGAGGGTGGGAATGAGCAGTTCTTC.

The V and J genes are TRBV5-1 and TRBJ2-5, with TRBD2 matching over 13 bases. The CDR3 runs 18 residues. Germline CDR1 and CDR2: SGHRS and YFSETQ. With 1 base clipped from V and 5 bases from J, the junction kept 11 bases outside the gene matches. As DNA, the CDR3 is TGCGCCAGCAGCTTGAGGACTAGCGGGAGTTTCCGGTTGGAGACCCAGTACTTC. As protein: CASSLRTSGSFRLETQYF.

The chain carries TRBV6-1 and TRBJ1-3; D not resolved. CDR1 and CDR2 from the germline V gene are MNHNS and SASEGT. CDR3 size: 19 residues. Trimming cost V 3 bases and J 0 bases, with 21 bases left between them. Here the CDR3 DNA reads TGTGCCAGCAGTGAGGTTAGGACCTCCATCATACCCTCTGGAAACACCATATATTTT. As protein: CASSEVRTSIIPSGNTIYF.

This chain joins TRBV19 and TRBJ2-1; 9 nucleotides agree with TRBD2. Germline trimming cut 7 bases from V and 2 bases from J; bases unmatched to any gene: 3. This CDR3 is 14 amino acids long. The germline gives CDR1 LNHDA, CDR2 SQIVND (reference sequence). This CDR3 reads CASTGGRAYNEQFF. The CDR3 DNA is TGTGCCAGTACGGGCGGGAGGGCCTACAATGAGCAGTTCTTC.

The CDR3 coding sequence is TGTGCCAGCAGCTTAGGGCCTAGCGGGATCCTGGGCGAGCAGTACTTC. Translation: CASSLGPSGILGEQYF. This chain uses TRBV7-8 with TRBJ2-7, with TRBD2 matching 9 bases. Per germline, CDR1 SGHVS and CDR2 FQNEAQ. The CDR3 runs to 16 residues. The junction had 10 bases not matched to a gene; V was cut back by 1 base and J by 6 bases.

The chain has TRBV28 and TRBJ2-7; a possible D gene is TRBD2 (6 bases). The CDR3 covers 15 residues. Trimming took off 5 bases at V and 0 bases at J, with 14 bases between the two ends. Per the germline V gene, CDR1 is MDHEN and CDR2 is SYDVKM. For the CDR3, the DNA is TGTGCCAGCAGTCAAATCGGGAGAAACTCCTACGAGCAGTACTTC. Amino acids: CASSQIGRNSYEQYF.

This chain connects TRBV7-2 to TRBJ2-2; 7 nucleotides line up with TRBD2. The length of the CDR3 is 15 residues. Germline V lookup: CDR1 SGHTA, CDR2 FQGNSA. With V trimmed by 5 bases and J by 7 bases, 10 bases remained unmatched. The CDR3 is CASSTRSGTGGELFF. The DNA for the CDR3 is TGTGCCAGCAGCACGCGAAGCGGGACTGGCGGGGAGCTGTTTTTT.

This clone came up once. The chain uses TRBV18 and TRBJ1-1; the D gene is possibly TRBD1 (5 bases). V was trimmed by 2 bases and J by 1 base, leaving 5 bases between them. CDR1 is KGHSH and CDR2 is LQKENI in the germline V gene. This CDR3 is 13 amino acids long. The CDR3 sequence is CASSPGANTEAFF. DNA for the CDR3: TGTGCCAGCTCACCAGGGGCGAACACTGAAGCTTTCTTT. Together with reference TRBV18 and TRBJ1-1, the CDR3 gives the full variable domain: NAGVMQNPRHLVRRRGQEARLRCSPMKGHSHVYWYRQLPEEGLKFMVYLQKENIIDESGMPKERFSAEFPKEGPSILRIQQVVRGDSAAYFCASSPGANTEAFFGQGTRLTVV.

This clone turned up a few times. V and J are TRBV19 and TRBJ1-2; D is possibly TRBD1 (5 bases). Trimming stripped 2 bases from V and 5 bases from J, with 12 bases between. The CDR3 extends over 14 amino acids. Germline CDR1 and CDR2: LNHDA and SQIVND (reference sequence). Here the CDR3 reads CASSIKGSGYGYTF. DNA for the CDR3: TGTGCCAGTAGTATAAAGGGATCAGGGTATGGCTACACCTTC.

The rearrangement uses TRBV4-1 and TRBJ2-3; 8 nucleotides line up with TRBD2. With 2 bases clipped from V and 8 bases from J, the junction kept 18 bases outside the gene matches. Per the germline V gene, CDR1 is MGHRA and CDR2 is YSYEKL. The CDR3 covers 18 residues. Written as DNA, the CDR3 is TGCGCCAGCAGCCAAATACAGACTAAAGCGGGGGAAGGAGTTACGCAGTATTTT. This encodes CASSQIQTKAGEGVTQYF.